The text below deals with one TCR beta chain. CDR1 and CDR2 (germline): SGHDN, FVKESK. This CDR3 spans 15 amino acids. V dropped 0 bases and J dropped 0 bases, with 8 bases sitting between them. This sample was taken from a study of blood T cell repertoires in COVID-19. Study at large: Both acute and convalescent COVID-19 samples were obtained from the United States, Italy and Spain. The analysed material was cDNA or gDNA that came from T cells, B-cell-depleted T cells, or PBMCs.

Original analysis: Amplifying reference gene primers gave estimates of nucleated cell counts. The table came from immunoSEQ multiplex PCR; TCRdb's copy has only in-frame clones and leaves some out. The D gene and trimming were derived from the DNA, and the V and J assignments and clone size from that table. The data show about 290,000 clones, around nine tenths seen once. The chain links TRBV14 to TRBJ1-1; D is ambiguous. The source of this sequence is a woman aged 30 to 39 with COVID-19, enrolled during active disease. Sequencing used peripheral blood. Here the CDR3 reads CASSQEWRLNTEAFF. For the CDR3, the DNA is TGTGCCAGCAGCCAAGAGTGGAGGTTGAACACTGAAGCTTTCTTT.